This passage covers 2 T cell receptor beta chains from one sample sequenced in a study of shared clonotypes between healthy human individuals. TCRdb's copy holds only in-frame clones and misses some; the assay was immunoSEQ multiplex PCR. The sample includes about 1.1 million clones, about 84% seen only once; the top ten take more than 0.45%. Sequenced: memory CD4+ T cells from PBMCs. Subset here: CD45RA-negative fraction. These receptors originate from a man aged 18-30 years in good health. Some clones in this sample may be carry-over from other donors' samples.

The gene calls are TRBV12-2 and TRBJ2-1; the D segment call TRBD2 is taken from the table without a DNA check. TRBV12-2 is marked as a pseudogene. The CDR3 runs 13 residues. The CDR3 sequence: CASSERERSEQFF. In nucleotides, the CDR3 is TGTGCAAGTAGCGAGCGGGAGAGGAGTGAGCAGTTCTTC.

Here the CDR3 reads CASSFWDRVTDTQYF. CDR3 nucleotide sequence: TGTGCCAGCAGTTTCTGGGACAGGGTCACAGATACGCAGTATTTT. The J gene is TRBJ2-3, the V gene TRBV27; 9 nucleotides align to TRBD1. CDR1 and CDR2 from the germline V gene are MNHEY and SMNVEV (reference sequence). J gave up 2 bases and V 3 bases, and 3 bases lay outside the gene matches. This CDR3 comprises 15 residues.